This T cell receptor beta chain was documented in a study of blood T cell repertoires in COVID-19. About the research overall: The cDNA or gDNA used as material had been derived from T cells, B-cell-depleted T cells, or PBMCs.

Original data processing: The assay estimated nucleated cells by amplifying reference gene primers. Here immunoSEQ multiplex PCR was the method, and the copy in TCRdb shows in-frame clones only, minus some. The D gene and trimming were derived from the DNA, and the V and J assignments and clone size from that table. The profile shows 53,000 or so clones, approximately 80% of them singletons. The source is a man aged 50-60 years with active or convalescent COVID-19. Source material: peripheral blood.

Written as DNA, the CDR3 is TGTGCCATACAGGGTATTAATCAGCCCCAGCATTTT. As protein: CAIQGINQPQHF. The chain carries TRBV6-5 and TRBJ1-5; possibly TRBD1 for D (6 bases). Germline V gene sequence: CDR1 MNHEY, CDR2 SVGAGI. Trimming took 10 bases from V and 4 from J, leaving 11 bases between them. This CDR3 contains 12 residues.